In this sample, the clone carrying this T cell receptor beta chain turned up many times. This record belongs to a study of neurological immune-mediated disorders. V was clipped by 7 bases and J by 7 bases; unmatched bases: 9. This CDR3 has 14 amino acids. MiXCR, run by TCRdb on the 5' RACE reads, gives a single entry per CDR3 protein. This sample has 75,000 to 85,000 distinct CDR3 sequences, with more than 15% found just once. The sequenced sample consisted of PBMCs. This TCR was sampled from a woman aged 40 to 50 in good health. The V and J genes are TRBV12-3 or TRBV12-4 and TRBJ2-3, with 9 bases that match TRBD2. CDR3 protein: CASTVAGEVNTQYF. In DNA, the CDR3 is TGTGCCAGCACCGTAGCGGGGGAGGTAAATACGCAGTATTTT.